Shown below are 26 T cell receptor beta chains from a single sample sequenced in a study of blood T cells in healthy people across ages (dated by TCRdb to 2015 to 2017). Preparation of the library involved 5' RACE. TCRdb shows the sequencer as Illumina HiSeq 2500. A second about 7 to 11 cycle PCR used a sample-barcoded 5' primer and a J-beta primer mix. Using fastp at Q25 and MiXCR, TCRdb reprocessed the public reads and kept productive beta chains. CDR3 protein duplicates are merged, each entry listing the most common genes and DNA. The sample profile shows more than 1,000,000 distinct CDR3 sequences; approximately 26% of them were found once. Approximately 0.75% of the sample belongs to the ten largest clones. This sample was also put to use in a study of T cells of mothers and their children.

Sequenced material: blood. The source of these receptors is a girl aged 2 to 10 in good health.

This clonotype was counted a few times. The rearrangement uses TRBV6-1 and TRBJ1-1, with D tentatively TRBD1 (5 bases). The germline V gene has CDR1 MNHNS and CDR2 SASEGT. This CDR3 is 13 amino acids long. Trimming pared 8 bases from V and 4 bases from J, leaving 14 bases between. The CDR3 loop is CASPPSRGTEAFF. As DNA, the CDR3 is TGTGCCAGCCCCCCTTCAAGGGGCACTGAAGCTTTCTTT.

This clonotype occurred a few times. The chain carries TRBV7-2 and TRBJ2-1, with D perhaps being TRBD1 or TRBD2 (5 bases each). Looked up from germline, CDR1 is SGHTA and CDR2 is FQGNSA. The V and J ends lost 1 base and 12 bases respectively, with 13 bases between them. The CDR3 runs to 13 residues. The CDR3 is CASSLDRGIGQFF. The CDR3 nucleotides are TGTGCCAGCAGCTTAGATCGGGGCATCGGGCAGTTCTTC.

The chain couples TRBV5-1 to TRBJ1-1; no reliable D call. Germline CDR1 and CDR2: SGHRS and YFSETQ. V gave up 0 bases and J gave up 2 bases, with 8 bases separating them. The CDR3 runs 14 residues. As DNA, the CDR3 is TGCGCCAGCAGCTTGGCGGCGGACAACACTGAAGCTTTCTTT. Translating gives CASSLAADNTEAFF.

This clonotype has only a few counts. V usage is TRBV10-3 and J usage is TRBJ1-2; a weak D match, TRBD1 (5 bases). The germline V gene encodes CDR1 ENHRY and CDR2 SYGVKD. CDR3 length equals 16 residues. V shed 7 bases and J shed 3 bases, with 21 bases lying between them. The DNA of the CDR3 is TGTGCCATCAAGGCGCCAGGGCCTCGAGGGGACTATGGCTACACCTTC. Its protein is CAIKAPGPRGDYGYTF.

V gene TRBV7-2 combines with J gene TRBJ2-4, with no clear D. Germline assignment: CDR1 SGHTA and CDR2 FQGNSA. The CDR3 is made up of 15 amino acids. V was trimmed by 5 bases and J by 0 bases, leaving 11 bases between them. The CDR3 spells CASSPNLLAKNIQYF. CDR3 sequence (DNA): TGTGCCAGCAGCCCCAATCTTTTAGCCAAAAACATTCAGTACTTC.

The rearrangement uses TRBV7-2 and TRBJ1-2; D remains unclear. Trimming removed 2 bases at V and 8 bases at J, with 15 bases between. The CDR3 is made up of 14 amino acids. Looked up from germline, CDR1 is SGHTA and CDR2 is FQGNSA. The CDR3, as DNA: TGTGCCAGCAGCTTACCTGGATCTCCGAGCGGCTACACCTTC. Translated: CASSLPGSPSGYTF.

This clonotype has more than one count but fewer than ten. J is TRBJ1-1 and V is TRBV28, with D perhaps matching TRBD1 (5 bases). The CDR3 totals 14 residues. Trimming left V 6 bases short and J 7 bases short, with 18 bases between. CDR1 MDHEN and CDR2 SYDVKM come from the germline V gene. The CDR3 DNA reads TGTGCCAGCAGCATTGGGGCATCAAAAAATGAAGCTTTCTTT. Its translation is CASSIGASKNEAFF.

This clonotype came up a few times. The V call is TRBV20-1, the J call TRBJ2-1, with TRBD2 identical over 9 bases. Germline CDR1 reads DFQATT; CDR2 reads SNEGSKA (reference sequence). V lost 5 bases and J lost 2; bases outside the gene matches: 7. The CDR3 runs 15 residues. The CDR3 DNA reads as TGCAGTGCTTCCCCTAGCGGGATTACCTACAATGAGCAGTTCTTC. Translated, it gives CSASPSGITYNEQFF.

This clonotype was found a few times. The genes are TRBV7-9 and TRBJ2-3; 9 nucleotides line up with TRBD2. Germline assignment: CDR1 SEHNR and CDR2 FQNEAQ (reference sequence). J gave up 4 bases and V 4 bases, and 3 bases lay outside the gene matches. There are 14 residues in the CDR3. The CDR3 DNA is TGTGCCAGCAGCTCACGACTAGCGGCAGATACGCAGTATTTT. The encoded protein is CASSSRLAADTQYF.

The chain employs TRBV20-1 and TRBJ1-1; 12 bases are shared with TRBD1. With 6 bases clipped from V and 6 bases from J, the junction kept 11 bases outside the gene matches. Germline V lookup: CDR1 DFQATT, CDR2 SNEGSKA (reference sequence). CDR3 length: 15 amino acids. The CDR3 sequence is CSALRDRGLAAEAFF. The CDR3 DNA reads TGCAGTGCGCTCCGGGACAGGGGGCTGGCGGCTGAAGCTTTCTTT.

V and J are TRBV20-1 and TRBJ2-1; TRBD2 matches 9 bases. Trimming took 0 bases from V and 4 from J; bases not matched to a gene: 7. The CDR3 covers 16 residues. Per the germline V gene, CDR1 is DFQATT and CDR2 is SNEGSKA (reference sequence). DNA of the CDR3: TGCAGTGCTAGAGATAGACTAGCGGAGTTATACAATGAGCAGTTCTTC. It specifies CSARDRLAELYNEQFF.

The chain couples TRBV12-3 or TRBV12-4 to TRBJ2-5; possibly TRBD1 for D (5 bases). Trimming stripped 7 bases from V and 1 base from J, with 13 bases between. The CDR3 covers 14 residues. This chain's CDR3 is CASTLRQLQETQYF. The CDR3 DNA reads as TGTGCCAGCACCCTTCGACAGCTCCAAGAGACCCAGTACTTC.

This clonotype was counted only a few times. This chain connects TRBV7-8 to TRBJ2-3, with TRBD2 as a possible D gene (6 bases). The CDR3 is made up of 14 amino acids. The ends were cut back, 1 base at V and 6 bases at J, with 11 bases in the middle. Germline CDR1 and CDR2: SGHVS and FQNEAQ. CDR3 sequence: CASSLGPAGDTQYF. As DNA, the CDR3 is TGTGCCAGCAGCTTAGGTCCGGCGGGGGATACGCAGTATTTT.

This clonotype appeared a few times. J is TRBJ1-3 and V is TRBV2, with 7 nucleotides matching TRBD1. Germline-derived CDR1 and CDR2 are SNHLY and FYNNEI. This CDR3 has 18 amino acids. The J segment lost 2 bases and the V segment lost 3 bases, leaving 13 bases of the junction unmatched. The CDR3 coding sequence is TGTGCCAGCAGTGAGACAGGGCCCACCCTTACTCCTGGAAACACCATATATTTT. Encoded protein: CASSETGPTLTPGNTIYF.

The chain joins TRBV7-9 to TRBJ1-3, with no clear D. Germline CDR1 and CDR2: SEHNR and FQNEAQ (reference sequence). Trimming stripped 2 bases from V and 4 bases from J, with 9 bases between. The CDR3 totals 14 residues. The CDR3 is CASSLNSGGNTIYF. CDR3 DNA: TGTGCCAGCAGCTTAAATTCGGGGGGAAACACCATATATTTT.

The chain uses TRBV6-5 and TRBJ2-5; possible D gene TRBD1, 6 bases. V shed 0 bases and J shed 7 bases, with 12 bases lying between them. There are 14 residues in the CDR3. Germline values: CDR1 MNHEY, CDR2 SVGAGI. In DNA, the CDR3 is TGTGCCAGCAGTTACTCCGGCCAGGGGAGGACCCAGTACTTC. Its protein is CASSYSGQGRTQYF.

The sample holds a few counts of this clonotype. V usage is TRBV4-1 and J usage is TRBJ2-5; D might be TRBD2 (5 bases). The CDR3 is 16 amino acids. Trimming removed 3 bases at V and 11 bases at J, with 25 bases between. The germline V gene encodes CDR1 MGHRA and CDR2 YSYEKL. The CDR3 reads CASSQGLGPGIGEQYF. The CDR3 bases are TGCGCCAGCAGCCAGGGTTTGGGTCCCGGAATCGGGGAGCAGTACTTC.

This clonotype was detected only a few times. The chain employs TRBV6-1 and TRBJ2-7, with 7 bases fitting TRBD1. The CDR3 is 12 residues long. Germline assignment: CDR1 MNHNS and CDR2 SASEGT. Losses at the gene ends were 10 bases for V and 8 bases for J; bases not matched to a gene: 11. The CDR3 sequence: CATGGYALQQYF. CDR3 coding DNA: TGTGCCACAGGGGGTTACGCGTTACAGCAGTACTTC.

As regards this clonotype: A much bigger clone sits one base away, suggesting this may be a read error. Because it lacks the conserved phenylalanine or tryptophan at the end, this CDR3 is likely a read error. The chain employs TRBV29-1 and TRBJ2-7; D is unclear. The CDR3 runs 14 residues. CDR1 SQVTM and CDR2 ANQGSEA come from the germline V gene. V dropped 7 bases and J dropped 0 bases, with 16 bases sitting between them. The CDR3 nucleotides are TGCAGCGGGGCTTACAAGGGTGCCTCCTACGAGCAGTACCTC. This translates into CSGAYKGASYEQYL.

This clonotype has more than one count but fewer than ten. V usage is TRBV28 and J usage is TRBJ1-1; D ambiguous. The ends were cut back, 7 bases at V and 0 bases at J, with 15 bases in the middle. CDR3 length: 15 amino acids. Looked up from germline, CDR1 is MDHEN and CDR2 is SYDVKM. The DNA for the CDR3 is TGTGCCAGCACCCTCGGGCAGTTAATGAACACTGAAGCTTTCTTT. Residues: CASTLGQLMNTEAFF.

V usage is TRBV7-3 and J usage is TRBJ2-5; no reliable D call. This CDR3 has 14 residues. V was pared by 4 bases and J by 2 bases, with 11 bases between. CDR1 and CDR2 (germline): SGHTA, FQGTGA. The CDR3 DNA sequence: TGTGCCAGCAGCTCCTACCACACACAAGAGACCCAGTACTTC. Its protein product is CASSSYHTQETQYF.

The chain uses TRBV6-5 and TRBJ2-1; 7 bases are a match to TRBD1. This CDR3 region has 15 residues. V lost 5 bases and J lost 5; bases outside the gene matches: 9. CDR1 is MNHEY and CDR2 is SVGAGI in the germline V gene. The CDR3 DNA is TGTGCCAGCAGTGGGACAGCAGAGCTTCACAATGAGCAGTTCTTC. This gives the protein CASSGTAELHNEQFF.

The CDR3 is CASSIGVPSGEQYF. As DNA, the CDR3 is TGTGCCAGCAGTATTGGGGTCCCCTCGGGGGAGCAGTACTTC. This chain uses TRBV27 with TRBJ2-7; D might be TRBD2 (5 bases). This CDR3 contains 14 residues. The germline gives CDR1 MNHEY, CDR2 SMNVEV (reference sequence). V lost 5 bases and J 7 bases, leaving 18 bases between the germline ends.

The count of this clonotype is one. V usage is TRBV20-1 and J usage is TRBJ1-2, with 8 nucleotides matching TRBD1. V shed 0 bases, J shed 6 bases, and the junction held 6 bases outside the gene matches. The CDR3 consists of 14 residues. The germline V gene encodes CDR1 DFQATT and CDR2 SNEGSKA (reference sequence). The CDR3 protein is CSAREYGQGDGYTF. CDR3 nucleotide sequence: TGCAGTGCTAGAGAATACGGACAGGGAGATGGCTACACCTTC.

V usage is TRBV6-2 or TRBV6-3 and J usage is TRBJ2-7; TRBD1 is a possible D gene (5 bases). This CDR3 is 14 amino acids long. The germline gives CDR1 MNHEY, CDR2 SVGEGT. V lost 2 bases to trimming and J lost 10 bases, with 18 bases between them. This CDR3 is CASSYDRQDTFQYF. CDR3 bases: TGTGCCAGCAGTTACGATCGGCAGGACACTTTCCAGTACTTC.

The chain employs TRBV7-2 and TRBJ2-5; 11 bases agree with TRBD1. The J call may be incorrect, as the DNA end agrees better with TRBJ2-7. This CDR3 spans 17 amino acids. Germline-derived CDR1 and CDR2 are SGHTA and FQGNSA. This CDR3 reads CASSWGWGQGESHEQYF. DNA for the CDR3: TGTGCCAGCAGCTGGGGGTGGGGACAGGGGGAATCCCACGAGCAGTACTTC.